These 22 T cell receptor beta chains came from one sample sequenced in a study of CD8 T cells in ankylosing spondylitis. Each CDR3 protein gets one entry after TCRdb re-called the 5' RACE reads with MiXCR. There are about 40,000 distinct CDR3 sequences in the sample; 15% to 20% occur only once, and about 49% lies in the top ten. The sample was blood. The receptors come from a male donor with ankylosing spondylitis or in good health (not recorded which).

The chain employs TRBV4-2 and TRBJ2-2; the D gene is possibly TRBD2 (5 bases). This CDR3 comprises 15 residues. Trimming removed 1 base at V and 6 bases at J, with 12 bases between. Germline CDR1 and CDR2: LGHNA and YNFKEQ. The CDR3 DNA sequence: TGTGCCAGCAGCCAAGGGACTGCAACTTCCGGGGAGCTGTTTTTT. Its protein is CASSQGTATSGELFF.

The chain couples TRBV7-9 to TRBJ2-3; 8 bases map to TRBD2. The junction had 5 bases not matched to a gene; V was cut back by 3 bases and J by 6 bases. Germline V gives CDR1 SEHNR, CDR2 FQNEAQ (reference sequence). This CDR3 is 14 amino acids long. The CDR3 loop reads CASSLTSVTDTQYF. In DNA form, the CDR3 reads TGTGCCAGCAGCTTGACTAGCGTCACCGATACGCAGTATTTT.

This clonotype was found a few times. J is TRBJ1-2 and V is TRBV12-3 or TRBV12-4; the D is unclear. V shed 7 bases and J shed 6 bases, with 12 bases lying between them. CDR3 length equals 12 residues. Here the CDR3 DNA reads TGTGCCAGCAAGGTGGGAACCGATGGCTACACCTTC. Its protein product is CASKVGTDGYTF.

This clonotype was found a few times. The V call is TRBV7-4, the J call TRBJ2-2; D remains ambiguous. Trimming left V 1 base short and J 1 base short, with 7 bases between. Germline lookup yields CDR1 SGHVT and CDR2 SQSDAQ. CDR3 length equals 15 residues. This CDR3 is CASSLDGWNTGELFF. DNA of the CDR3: TGTGCCAGCAGCTTAGATGGTTGGAACACCGGGGAGCTGTTTTTT. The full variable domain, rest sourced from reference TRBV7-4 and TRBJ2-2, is GAGVSQSPRYKVAKRGRDVALRCDSISGHVTLYWYRQTLGQGSEVLTYSQSDAQRDKSGRPSGRFSAERPERSVSTLKIQRTEQGDSAVYLCASSLDGWNTGELFFGEGSRLTVL.

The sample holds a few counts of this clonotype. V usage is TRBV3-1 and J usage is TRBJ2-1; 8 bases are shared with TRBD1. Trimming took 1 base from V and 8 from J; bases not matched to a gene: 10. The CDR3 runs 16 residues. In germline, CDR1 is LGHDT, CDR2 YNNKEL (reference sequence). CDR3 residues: CASSQGPQGAIYEQFF. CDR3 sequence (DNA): TGTGCCAGCAGCCAAGGGCCGCAGGGGGCGATTTATGAGCAGTTCTTC.

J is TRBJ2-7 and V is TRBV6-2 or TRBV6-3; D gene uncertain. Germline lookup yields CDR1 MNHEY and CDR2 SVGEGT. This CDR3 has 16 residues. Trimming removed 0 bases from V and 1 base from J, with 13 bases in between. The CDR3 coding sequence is TGTGCCAGCAGTTACTCGAAAGGGCAGGAGTCCTACGAGCAGTACGTC. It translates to CASSYSKGQESYEQYV.

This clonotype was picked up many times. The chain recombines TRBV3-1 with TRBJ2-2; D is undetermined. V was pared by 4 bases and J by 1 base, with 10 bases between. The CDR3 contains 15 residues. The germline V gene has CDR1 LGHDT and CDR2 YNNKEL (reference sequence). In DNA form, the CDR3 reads TGTGCCAGCAGCCTTTCTAGTAAGAACACCGGGGAGCTGTTTTTT. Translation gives CASSLSSKNTGELFF.

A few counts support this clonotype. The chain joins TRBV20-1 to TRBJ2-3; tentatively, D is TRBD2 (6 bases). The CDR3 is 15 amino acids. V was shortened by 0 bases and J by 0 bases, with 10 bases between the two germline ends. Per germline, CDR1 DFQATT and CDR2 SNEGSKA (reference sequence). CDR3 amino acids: CSARDPAGSTDTQYF. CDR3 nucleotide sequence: TGCAGTGCTAGAGATCCTGCGGGGAGCACAGATACGCAGTATTTT.

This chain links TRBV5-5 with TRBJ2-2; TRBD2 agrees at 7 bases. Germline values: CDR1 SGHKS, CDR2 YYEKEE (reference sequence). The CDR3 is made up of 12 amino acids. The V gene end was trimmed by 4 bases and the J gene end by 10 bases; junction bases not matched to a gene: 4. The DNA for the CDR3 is TGTGCCAGCAGCCTAGCGGTTTTGGAGCTGTTTTTT. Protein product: CASSLAVLELFF.

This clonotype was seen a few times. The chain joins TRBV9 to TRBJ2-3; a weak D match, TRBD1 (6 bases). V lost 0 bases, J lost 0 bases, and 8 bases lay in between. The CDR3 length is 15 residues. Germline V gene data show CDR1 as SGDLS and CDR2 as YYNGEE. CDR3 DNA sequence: TGTGCCAGCAGCGTAGGAGGGGGAAGCACAGATACGCAGTATTTT. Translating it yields CASSVGGGSTDTQYF.

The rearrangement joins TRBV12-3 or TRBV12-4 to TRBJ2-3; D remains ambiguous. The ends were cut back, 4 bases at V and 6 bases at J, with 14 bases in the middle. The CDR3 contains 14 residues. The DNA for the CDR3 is TGTGCCAGCAGTTCGGCCGGTCTTTGGGATACGCAGTATTTT. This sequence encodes CASSSAGLWDTQYF.

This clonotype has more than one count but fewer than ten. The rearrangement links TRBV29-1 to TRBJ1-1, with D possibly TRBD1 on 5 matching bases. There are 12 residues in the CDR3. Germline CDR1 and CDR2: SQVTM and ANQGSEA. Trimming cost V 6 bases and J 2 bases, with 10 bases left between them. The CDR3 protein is CSVLTGNTEAFF. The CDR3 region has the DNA TGCAGCGTCCTAACAGGAAACACTGAAGCTTTCTTT. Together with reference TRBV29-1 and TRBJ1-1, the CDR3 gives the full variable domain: SAVISQKPSRDICQRGTSLTIQCQVDSQVTMMFWYRQQPGQSLTLIATANQGSEATYESGFVIDKFPISRPNLTFSTLTVSNMSPEDSSIYLCSVLTGNTEAFFGQGTRLTVV.

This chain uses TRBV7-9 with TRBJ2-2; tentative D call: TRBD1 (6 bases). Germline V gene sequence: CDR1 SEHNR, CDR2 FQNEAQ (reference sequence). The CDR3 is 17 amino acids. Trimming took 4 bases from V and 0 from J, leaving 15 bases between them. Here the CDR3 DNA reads TGTGCCAGCAGCTCACCACAGGGTAGATCGAACACCGGGGAGCTGTTTTTT. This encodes CASSSPQGRSNTGELFF.

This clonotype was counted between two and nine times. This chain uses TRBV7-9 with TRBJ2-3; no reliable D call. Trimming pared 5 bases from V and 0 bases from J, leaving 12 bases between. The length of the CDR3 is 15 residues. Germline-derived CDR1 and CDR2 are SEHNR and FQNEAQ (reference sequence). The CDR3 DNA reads TGTGCCAGCAGCCCCTTGGGCGCGAGCACAGATACGCAGTATTTT. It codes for CASSPLGASTDTQYF. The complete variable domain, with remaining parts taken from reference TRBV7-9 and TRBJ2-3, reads DTGVSQNPRHKITKRGQNVTFRCDPISEHNRLYWYRQTLGQGPEFLTYFQNEAQLEKSRLLSDRFSAERPKGSFSTLEIQRTEQGDSAMYLCASSPLGASTDTQYFGPGTRLTVL.

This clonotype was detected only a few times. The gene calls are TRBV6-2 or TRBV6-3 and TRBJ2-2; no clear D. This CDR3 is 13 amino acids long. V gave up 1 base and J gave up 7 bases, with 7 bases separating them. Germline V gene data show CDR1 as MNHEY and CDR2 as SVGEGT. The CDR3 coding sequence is TGTGCCAGCAGTTACTTGAAGTACGGGGAGCTGTTTTTT. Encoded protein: CASSYLKYGELFF.

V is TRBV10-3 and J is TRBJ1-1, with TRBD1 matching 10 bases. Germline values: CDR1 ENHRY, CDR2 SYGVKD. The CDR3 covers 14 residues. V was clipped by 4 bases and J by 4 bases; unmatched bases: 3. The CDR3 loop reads CAISGDRGGTEAFF. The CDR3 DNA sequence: TGTGCCATCAGTGGGGACAGGGGAGGCACTGAAGCTTTCTTT.

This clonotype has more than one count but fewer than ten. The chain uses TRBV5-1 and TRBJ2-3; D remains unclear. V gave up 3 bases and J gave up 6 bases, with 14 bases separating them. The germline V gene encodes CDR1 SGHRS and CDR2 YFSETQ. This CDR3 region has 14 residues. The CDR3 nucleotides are TGCGCCAGCAGCTCGCCATCCAGCCTTGATACGCAGTATTTT. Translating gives CASSSPSSLDTQYF.

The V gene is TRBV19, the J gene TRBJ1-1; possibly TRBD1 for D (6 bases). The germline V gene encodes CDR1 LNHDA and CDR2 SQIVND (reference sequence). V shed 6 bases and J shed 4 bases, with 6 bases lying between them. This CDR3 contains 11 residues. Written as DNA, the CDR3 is TGTGCCAGTAGGGACAGCACTGAAGCTTTCTTT. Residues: CASRDSTEAFF.

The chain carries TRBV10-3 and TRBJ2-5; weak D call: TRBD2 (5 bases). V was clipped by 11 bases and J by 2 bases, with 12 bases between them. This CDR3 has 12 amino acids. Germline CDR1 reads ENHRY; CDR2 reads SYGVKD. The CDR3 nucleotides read TGTGCCGTCGGACTGGATCAAGAGACCCAGTACTTC. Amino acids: CAVGLDQETQYF.

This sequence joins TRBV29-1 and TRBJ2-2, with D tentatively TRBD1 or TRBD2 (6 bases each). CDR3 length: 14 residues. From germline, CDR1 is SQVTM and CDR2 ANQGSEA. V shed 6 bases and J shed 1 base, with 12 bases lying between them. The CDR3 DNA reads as TGCAGCGTCACCGGGGGCTTGAACACCGGGGAGCTGTTTTTT. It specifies CSVTGGLNTGELFF.

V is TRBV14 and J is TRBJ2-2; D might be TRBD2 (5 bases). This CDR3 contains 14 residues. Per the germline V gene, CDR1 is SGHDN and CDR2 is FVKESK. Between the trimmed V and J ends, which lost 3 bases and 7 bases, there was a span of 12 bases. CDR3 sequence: CASSHGRGIGELFF. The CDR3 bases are TGTGCCAGCAGCCACGGCCGGGGTATCGGGGAGCTGTTTTTT. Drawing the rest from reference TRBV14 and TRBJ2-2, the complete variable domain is EAGVTQFPSHSVIEKGQTVTLRCDPISGHDNLYWYRRVMGKEIKFLLHFVKESKQDESGMPNNRFLAERTGGTYSTLKVQPAELEDSGVYFCASSHGRGIGELFFGEGSRLTVL.

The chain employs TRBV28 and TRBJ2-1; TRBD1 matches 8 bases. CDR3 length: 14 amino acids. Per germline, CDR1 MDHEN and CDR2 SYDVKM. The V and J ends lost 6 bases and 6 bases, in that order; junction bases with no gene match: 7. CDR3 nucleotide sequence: TGTGCCAGCAGGATTGGGGGACAGGTCAATGAGCAGTTCTTC. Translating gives CASRIGGQVNEQFF.